This T cell receptor beta chain was recovered during a study of CD8 T cells in Susac syndrome. This clonotype was seen only once. What it binds is unknown. Findings of the study overall: By the study's own acknowledgment, its TCR sequencing and HLA analysis included relatively few individuals.

CD8+ and CD4+ T cells circulating in blood were sequenced for TCR beta. Germline CDR1 and CDR2: DFQATT and SNEGSKA (reference sequence). CDR3 length equals 16 residues. Trimming at V came to 0 bases and at J to 4 bases, leaving 6 bases not matched to a gene. RNA in amounts of roughly 0.5 to 1 ug was reverse transcribed with random hexamers. TCR beta CDR3 was amplified by immunoSEQ covering 54 Vbeta and 13 Jbeta. TCRdb passed the immunoSEQ multiplex PCR reads through MiXCR, listing each CDR3 protein once. Of 150,000 to 200,000 distinct CDR3 sequences detected, around 93% appear once; the ten largest clones hold 0.1%.

Sequenced sample: CD4+ T cells from PBMCs. The receptor was isolated from a human donor in good health. V and J are TRBV20-1 and TRBJ2-2, with 9 bases matching TRBD2. CDR3 sequence: CSAREPGGGATGELFF. The CDR3 nucleotides read TGCAGTGCTAGAGAGCCGGGCGGGGGGGCCACCGGGGAGCTGTTTTTT.